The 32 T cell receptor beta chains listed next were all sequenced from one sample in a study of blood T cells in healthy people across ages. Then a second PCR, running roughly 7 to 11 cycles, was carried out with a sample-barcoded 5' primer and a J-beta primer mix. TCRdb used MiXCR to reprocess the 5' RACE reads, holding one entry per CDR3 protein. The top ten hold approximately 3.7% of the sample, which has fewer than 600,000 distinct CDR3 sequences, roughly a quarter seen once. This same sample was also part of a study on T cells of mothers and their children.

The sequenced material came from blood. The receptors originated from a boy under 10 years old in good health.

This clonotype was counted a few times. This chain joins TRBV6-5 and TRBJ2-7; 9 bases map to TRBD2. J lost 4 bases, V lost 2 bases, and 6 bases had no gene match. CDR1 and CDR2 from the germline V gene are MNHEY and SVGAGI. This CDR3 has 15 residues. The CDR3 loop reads CASSYRTSAPYEQYF. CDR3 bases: TGTGCCAGCAGTTACAGGACTAGCGCCCCTTACGAGCAGTACTTC.

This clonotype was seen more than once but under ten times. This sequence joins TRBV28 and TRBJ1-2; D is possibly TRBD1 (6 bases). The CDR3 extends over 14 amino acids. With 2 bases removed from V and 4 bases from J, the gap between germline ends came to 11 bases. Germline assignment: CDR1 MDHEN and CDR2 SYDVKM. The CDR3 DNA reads TGTGCCAGCAGTTTAGAGGGGGGCGGCTATGGCTACACCTTC. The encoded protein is CASSLEGGGYGYTF.

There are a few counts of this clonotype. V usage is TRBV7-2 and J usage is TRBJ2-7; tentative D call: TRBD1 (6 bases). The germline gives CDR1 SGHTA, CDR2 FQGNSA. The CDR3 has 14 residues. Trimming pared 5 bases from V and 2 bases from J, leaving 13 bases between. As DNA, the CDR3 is TGTGCCAGCAGCCGCAGGGGCGAGGCCTACGAGCAGTACTTC. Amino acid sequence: CASSRRGEAYEQYF.

The CDR3 DNA follows: TGCGCCAGCAGTGAGTCGCCCCAGGGAGTGAGATTTGGGCCCCCTTCTAACTATGGCTACACCTTC. As protein: CASSESPQGVRFGPPSNYGYTF. The chain links TRBV10-2 to TRBJ1-2; a weak D match, TRBD1 (5 bases). CDR3 length: 22 residues. Germline CDR1 reads WSHSY; CDR2 reads SAAADI. The V gene lost 0 bases and the J gene lost 0 bases, with 29 bases spanning the gap.

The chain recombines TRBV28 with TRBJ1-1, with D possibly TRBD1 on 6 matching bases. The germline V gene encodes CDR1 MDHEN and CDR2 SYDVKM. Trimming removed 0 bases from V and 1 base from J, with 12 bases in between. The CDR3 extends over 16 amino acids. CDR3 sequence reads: CASSLWDSRGNTEAFF. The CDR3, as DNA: TGTGCCAGCAGTTTATGGGACAGTCGGGGGAACACTGAAGCTTTCTTT.

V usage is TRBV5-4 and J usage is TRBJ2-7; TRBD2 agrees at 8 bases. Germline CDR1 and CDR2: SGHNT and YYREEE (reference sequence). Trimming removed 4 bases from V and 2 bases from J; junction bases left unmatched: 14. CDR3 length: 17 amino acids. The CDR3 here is CASSPRGTSGPAYEQYF. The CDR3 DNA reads TGTGCCAGCAGCCCTAGGGGAACTAGCGGCCCTGCCTACGAGCAGTACTTC.

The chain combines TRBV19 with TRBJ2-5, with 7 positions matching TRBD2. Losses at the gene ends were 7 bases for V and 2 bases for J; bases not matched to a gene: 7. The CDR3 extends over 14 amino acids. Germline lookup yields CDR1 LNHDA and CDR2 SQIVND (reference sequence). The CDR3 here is CASKRSSGQETQYF. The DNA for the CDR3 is TGTGCCAGTAAACGGTCTAGCGGACAAGAGACCCAGTACTTC.

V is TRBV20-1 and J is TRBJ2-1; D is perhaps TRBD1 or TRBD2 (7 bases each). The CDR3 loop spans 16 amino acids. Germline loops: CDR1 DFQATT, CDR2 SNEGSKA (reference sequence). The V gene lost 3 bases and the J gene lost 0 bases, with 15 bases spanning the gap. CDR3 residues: CSASDQGDYSYNEQFF. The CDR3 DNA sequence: TGCAGTGCTAGTGATCAGGGGGACTACTCCTACAATGAGCAGTTCTTC.

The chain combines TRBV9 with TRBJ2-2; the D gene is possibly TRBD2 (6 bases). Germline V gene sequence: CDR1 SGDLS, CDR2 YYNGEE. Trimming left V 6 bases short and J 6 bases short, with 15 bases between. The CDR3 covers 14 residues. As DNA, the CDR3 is TGTGCCAGCACCCTACGTGGGGACTCCGGGGAGCTGTTTTTT. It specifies CASTLRGDSGELFF.

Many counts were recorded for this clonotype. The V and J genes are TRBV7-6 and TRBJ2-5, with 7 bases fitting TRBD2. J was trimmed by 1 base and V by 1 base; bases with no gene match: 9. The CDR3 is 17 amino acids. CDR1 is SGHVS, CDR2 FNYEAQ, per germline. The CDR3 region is CASSLGGLRGSQETQYF. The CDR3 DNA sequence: TGTGCCAGCAGCTTAGGGGGATTGCGGGGGAGCCAAGAGACCCAGTACTTC.

CDR3 DNA sequence: TGTGCCAGCAGCCAAGTCGGTGACATCTACATGAACACTGAAGCTTTCTTT. Protein sequence: CASSQVGDIYMNTEAFF. The chain combines TRBV14 with TRBJ1-1; D is uncertain. Trimming pared 1 base from V and 0 bases from J, leaving 15 bases between. The CDR3 runs to 17 residues. CDR1 is SGHDN, CDR2 FVKESK, per germline.

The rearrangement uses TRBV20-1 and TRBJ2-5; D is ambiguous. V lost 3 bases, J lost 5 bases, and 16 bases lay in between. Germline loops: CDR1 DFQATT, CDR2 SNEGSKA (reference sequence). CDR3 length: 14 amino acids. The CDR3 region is CSASYTQLKETQYF. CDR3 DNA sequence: TGCAGTGCTAGTTACACTCAGCTAAAGGAGACCCAGTACTTC.

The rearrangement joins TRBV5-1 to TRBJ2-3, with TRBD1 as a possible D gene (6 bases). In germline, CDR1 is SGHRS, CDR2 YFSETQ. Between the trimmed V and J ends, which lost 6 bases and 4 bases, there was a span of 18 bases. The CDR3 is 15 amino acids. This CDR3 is CASKWGHGTSDTQYF. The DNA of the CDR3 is TGCGCCAGCAAGTGGGGACACGGAACCTCAGATACGCAGTATTTT.

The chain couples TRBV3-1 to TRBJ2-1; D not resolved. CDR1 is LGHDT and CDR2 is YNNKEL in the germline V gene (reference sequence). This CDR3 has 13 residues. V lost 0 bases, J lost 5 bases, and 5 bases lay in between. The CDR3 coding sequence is TGTGCCAGCAGCCAAGAAGCTGACAATGAGCAGTTCTTC. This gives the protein CASSQEADNEQFF.

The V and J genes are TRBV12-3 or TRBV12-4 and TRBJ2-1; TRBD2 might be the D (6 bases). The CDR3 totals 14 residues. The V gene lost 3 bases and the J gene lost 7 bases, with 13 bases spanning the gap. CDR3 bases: TGTGCCAGCAGTTTGGGTATCGGGGGAAATGAGCAGTTCTTC. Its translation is CASSLGIGGNEQFF.

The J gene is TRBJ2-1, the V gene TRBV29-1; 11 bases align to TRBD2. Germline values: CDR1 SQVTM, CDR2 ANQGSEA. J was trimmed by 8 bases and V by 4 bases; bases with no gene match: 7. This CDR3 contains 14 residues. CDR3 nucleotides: TGCAGCGTTGCTAGAATAGCGGGAGGGGATGAGCAGTTCTTC. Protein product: CSVARIAGGDEQFF.

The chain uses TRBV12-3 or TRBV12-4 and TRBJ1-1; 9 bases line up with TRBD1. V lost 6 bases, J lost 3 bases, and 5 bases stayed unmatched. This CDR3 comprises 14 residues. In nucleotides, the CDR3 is TGTGCCAGCAGCCCGGACAGGGGAGACACTGAAGCTTTCTTT. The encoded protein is CASSPDRGDTEAFF.

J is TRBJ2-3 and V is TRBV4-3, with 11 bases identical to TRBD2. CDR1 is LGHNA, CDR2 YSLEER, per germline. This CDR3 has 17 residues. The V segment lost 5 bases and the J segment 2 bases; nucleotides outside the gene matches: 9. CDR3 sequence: CASSVDIAGGSTDTQYF. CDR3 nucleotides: TGCGCCAGCAGCGTGGATATAGCGGGAGGGTCCACAGATACGCAGTATTTT.

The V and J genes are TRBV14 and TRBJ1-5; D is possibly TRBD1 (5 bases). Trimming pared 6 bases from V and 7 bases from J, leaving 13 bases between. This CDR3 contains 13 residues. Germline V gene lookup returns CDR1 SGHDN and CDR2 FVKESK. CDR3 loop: CASRGTSGQPQHF. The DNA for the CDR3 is TGTGCCAGCAGGGGGACGTCTGGACAGCCCCAGCATTTT. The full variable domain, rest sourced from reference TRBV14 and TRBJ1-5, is EAGVTQFPSHSVIEKGQTVTLRCDPISGHDNLYWYRRVMGKEIKFLLHFVKESKQDESGMPNNRFLAERTGGTYSTLKVQPAELEDSGVYFCASRGTSGQPQHFGDGTRLSIL.

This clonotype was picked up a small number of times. CDR3 DNA sequence: TGCAGTGCGGATCAGGGCCCCAACTATGGCTACACCTTC. Its protein product is CSADQGPNYGYTF. The chain links TRBV20-1 to TRBJ1-2; weak D call: TRBD1 (5 bases). Germline lookup yields CDR1 DFQATT and CDR2 SNEGSKA (reference sequence). The CDR3 contains 13 residues. The ends were cut back, 6 bases at V and 2 bases at J, with 13 bases in the middle.

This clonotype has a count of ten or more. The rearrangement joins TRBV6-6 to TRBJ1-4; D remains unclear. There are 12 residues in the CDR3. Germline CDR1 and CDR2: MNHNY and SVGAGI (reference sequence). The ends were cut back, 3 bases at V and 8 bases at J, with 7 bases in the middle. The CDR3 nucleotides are TGTGCCAGCAGTTATGCCGGGGAAAAACTGTTTTTT. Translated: CASSYAGEKLFF.

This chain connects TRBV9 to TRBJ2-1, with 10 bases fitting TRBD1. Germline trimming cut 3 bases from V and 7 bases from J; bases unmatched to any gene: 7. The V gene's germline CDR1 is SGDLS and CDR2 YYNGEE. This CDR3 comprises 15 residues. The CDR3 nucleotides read TGTGCCAGCAGCGGCCCCGGGACAGGGGTTAATGAGCAGTTCTTC. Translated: CASSGPGTGVNEQFF.

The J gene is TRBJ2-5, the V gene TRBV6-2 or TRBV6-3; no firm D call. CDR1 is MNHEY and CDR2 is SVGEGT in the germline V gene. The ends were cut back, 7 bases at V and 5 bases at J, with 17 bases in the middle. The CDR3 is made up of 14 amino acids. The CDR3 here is CASTADPFGETQYF. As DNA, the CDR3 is TGTGCCAGCACTGCTGACCCCTTTGGGGAGACCCAGTACTTC.

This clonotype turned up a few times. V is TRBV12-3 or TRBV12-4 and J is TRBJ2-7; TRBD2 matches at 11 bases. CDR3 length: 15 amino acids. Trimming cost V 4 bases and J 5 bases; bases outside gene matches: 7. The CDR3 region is CASSYLAGGGNEQYF. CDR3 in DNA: TGTGCCAGCAGTTATCTAGCGGGGGGCGGCAACGAGCAGTACTTC.

CDR3 sequence: CAIRTGDTHEQYF. The CDR3 DNA sequence: TGTGCCATCCGGACAGGGGATACCCACGAGCAGTACTTC. This sequence joins TRBV10-3 and TRBJ2-7, with 9 bases aligning to TRBD1. This CDR3 spans 13 amino acids. Trimming took 8 bases from V and 5 from J; bases not matched to a gene: 7. Germline V gene data show CDR1 as ENHRY and CDR2 as SYGVKD.

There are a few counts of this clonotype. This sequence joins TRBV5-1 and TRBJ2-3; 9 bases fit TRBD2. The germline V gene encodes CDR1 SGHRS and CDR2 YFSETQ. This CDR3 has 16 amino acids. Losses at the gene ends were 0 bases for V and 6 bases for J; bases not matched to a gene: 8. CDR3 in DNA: TGCGCCAGCAGCTTGGTAGGGACTAGCAGCAGCGATACGCAGTATTTT. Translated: CASSLVGTSSSDTQYF.

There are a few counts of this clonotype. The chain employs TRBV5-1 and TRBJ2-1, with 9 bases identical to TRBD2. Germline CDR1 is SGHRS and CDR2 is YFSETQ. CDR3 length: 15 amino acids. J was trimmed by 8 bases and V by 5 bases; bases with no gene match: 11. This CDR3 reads CASRYSGRWVDEQFF. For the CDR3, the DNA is TGCGCCAGCAGGTACAGCGGGAGGTGGGTTGATGAGCAGTTCTTC.

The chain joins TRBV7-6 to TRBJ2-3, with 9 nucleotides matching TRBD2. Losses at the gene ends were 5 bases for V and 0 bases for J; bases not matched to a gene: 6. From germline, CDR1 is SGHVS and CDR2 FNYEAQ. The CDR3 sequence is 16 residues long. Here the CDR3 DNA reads TGTGCCAGCAGCCCAAAAAGCGGGAGGAGCACAGATACGCAGTATTTT. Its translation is CASSPKSGRSTDTQYF.

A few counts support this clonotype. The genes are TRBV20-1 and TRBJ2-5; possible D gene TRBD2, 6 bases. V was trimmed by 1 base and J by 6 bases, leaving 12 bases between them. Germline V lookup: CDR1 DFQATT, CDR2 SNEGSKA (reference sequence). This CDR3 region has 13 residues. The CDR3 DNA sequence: TGCAGTGCTAGAGGAGTAGCGGCCAAGACCCAGTACTTC. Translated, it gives CSARGVAAKTQYF.

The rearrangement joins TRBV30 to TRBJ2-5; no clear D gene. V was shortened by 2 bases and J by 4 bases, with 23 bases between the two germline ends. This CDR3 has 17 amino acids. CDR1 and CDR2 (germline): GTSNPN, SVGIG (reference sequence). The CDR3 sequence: CAWSPRLSRGWGETQYF. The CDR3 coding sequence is TGTGCCTGGAGTCCTCGGTTGAGTAGAGGTTGGGGAGAGACCCAGTACTTC.

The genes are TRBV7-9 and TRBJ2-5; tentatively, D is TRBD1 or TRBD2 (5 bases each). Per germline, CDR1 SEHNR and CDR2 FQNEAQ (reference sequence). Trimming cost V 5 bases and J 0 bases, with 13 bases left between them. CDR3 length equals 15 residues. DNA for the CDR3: TGTGCCAGCAGCGCCGGGACCGCGAACCAAGAGACCCAGTACTTC. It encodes CASSAGTANQETQYF.

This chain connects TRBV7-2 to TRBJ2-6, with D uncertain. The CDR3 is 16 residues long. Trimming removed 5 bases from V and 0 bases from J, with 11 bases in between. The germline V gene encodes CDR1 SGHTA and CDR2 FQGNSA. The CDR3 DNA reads TGTGCCAGCAGCCTGACACGCGACTCTGGGGCCAACGTCCTGACTTTC. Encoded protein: CASSLTRDSGANVLTF.